These 16 T cell receptor beta chains share one sample of origin, sequenced in a study of radiotherapy plus CTLA-4 blockade in lung cancer. The method was immunoSEQ multiplex PCR; TCRdb's version includes in-frame clones alone and lacks a portion of them. The data show about 62,000 clones, about 72% seen once. Specimen: peripheral blood, collected from a patient treated with radiotherapy plus ipilimumab. Source of these receptors: a human donor with non-small cell lung cancer who had a complete response to radiotherapy plus ipilimumab.

This chain joins TRBV29-1 and TRBJ1-2, with 7 bases aligning to TRBD1. From germline, CDR1 is SQVTM and CDR2 ANQGSEA. The CDR3 spans 11 residues. The V segment lost 6 bases and the J segment 2 bases; nucleotides outside the gene matches: 0. CDR3 in DNA: TGCAGCGTGGGACAGAACTATGGCTACACCTTC. Amino acid sequence: CSVGQNYGYTF.

This clone was seen a handful of times. The gene calls are TRBV5-4 and TRBJ2-5; D call uncertain. The V gene lost 2 bases and the J gene lost 4 bases, with 3 bases spanning the gap. CDR1 and CDR2 (germline): SGHNT, YYREEE (reference sequence). This CDR3 contains 11 residues. The CDR3 spells CASSFGETQYF. CDR3 DNA: TGTGCCAGCAGCTTCGGAGAGACCCAGTACTTC.

The chain employs TRBV29-1 and TRBJ2-3; TRBD2 agrees at 7 bases. The ends lost 0 bases at V and 8 bases at J; junction bases unmatched: 17. The CDR3 totals 17 residues. The V gene's germline CDR1 is SQVTM and CDR2 ANQGSEA. This CDR3 is CSVEEVRPSGLGGTQYF. The CDR3 coding sequence is TGCAGCGTTGAAGAGGTTCGGCCTAGCGGACTGGGGGGTACGCAGTATTTT.

The rearrangement links TRBV7-9 to TRBJ1-1, with D perhaps TRBD1 (5 bases). Trimming took 0 bases from V and 3 from J, leaving 11 bases between them. The CDR3 totals 15 residues. Germline V gene lookup returns CDR1 SEHNR and CDR2 FQNEAQ (reference sequence). CDR3 region: CASSLAGGAHTEAFF. CDR3 coding DNA: TGTGCCAGCAGCTTAGCAGGTGGGGCCCACACTGAAGCTTTCTTT.

This chain connects TRBV18 to TRBJ2-5; a possible D gene is TRBD1 (7 bases). The J call may be wrong; the DNA end is better matched by TRBJ2-7. Germline assignment: CDR1 KGHSH and CDR2 LQKENI. The CDR3 consists of 18 residues. CDR3: CASSPWPQGGIANYEQYF. The CDR3 DNA sequence: TGTGCCAGCTCACCATGGCCGCAGGGGGGCATTGCCAACTACGAGCAGTACTTC.

This clone was observed a single time. This chain links TRBV28 with TRBJ2-2; the D gene is possibly TRBD1 (6 bases). The length of the CDR3 is 17 residues. CDR1 is MDHEN and CDR2 is SYDVKM in the germline V gene. V was clipped by 5 bases and J by 1 base, with 17 bases between them. The CDR3 bases are TGTGCCAGCAGTGCCCGGTGGGGGACATTGAACACCGGGGAGCTGTTTTTT. It is translated as CASSARWGTLNTGELFF.

The rearrangement joins TRBV6-5 to TRBJ2-7; TRBD1 matches 8 bases. Trimming took 6 bases from V and 3 from J; bases not matched to a gene: 10. The CDR3 length is 15 residues. CDR1 and CDR2 from the germline V gene are MNHEY and SVGAGI. The CDR3 reads CASRGIGQGDYEQYF. The CDR3 DNA follows: TGTGCCAGCAGGGGCATAGGACAGGGAGACTACGAGCAGTACTTC.

The chain carries TRBV27 and TRBJ2-1; D gene ambiguous. Between the trimmed V and J ends, which lost 3 bases and 8 bases, there was a span of 11 bases. The CDR3 runs to 13 residues. Germline CDR1 reads MNHEY; CDR2 reads SMNVEV (reference sequence). CDR3 DNA sequence: TGTGCCAGCAGTTTTTACTCGGGTTATGAGCAGTTCTTC. This translates into CASSFYSGYEQFF.

The chain has TRBV27 and TRBJ2-7; D may be TRBD1 (5 bases). Trimming removed 7 bases at V and 6 bases at J, with 16 bases between. Per germline, CDR1 MNHEY and CDR2 SMNVEV (reference sequence). This CDR3 has 13 residues. The CDR3 DNA sequence: TGTGCCAGCACCCGCCAAGACAGAATCGAGCAGTACTTC. Its translation: CASTRQDRIEQYF.

The chain joins TRBV6-1 to TRBJ2-5; TRBD1 matches at 10 bases. With V trimmed by 6 bases and J by 7 bases, 2 bases remained unmatched. Germline V gene data show CDR1 as MNHNS and CDR2 as SASEGT. CDR3 length equals 12 residues. The CDR3 reads CASRRTGGTQYF. The DNA for the CDR3 is TGTGCCAGCAGACGGACAGGGGGGACCCAGTACTTC.

This clone has only one observation. This sequence joins TRBV19 and TRBJ2-3, with D tentatively TRBD1 (6 bases). The CDR3 covers 18 residues. From germline, CDR1 is LNHDA and CDR2 SQIVND (reference sequence). V was clipped by 4 bases and J by 1 base, with 21 bases between them. The CDR3 nucleotides are TGTGCCAGTAGTACTTGGGACGGCCCAGGGGCAGGCACAGATACGCAGTATTTT. Protein sequence: CASSTWDGPGAGTDTQYF. Looking up the rest from reference TRBV19 and TRBJ2-3 gives the full variable domain: DGGITQSPKYLFRKEGQNVTLSCEQNLNHDAMYWYRQDPGQGLRLIYYSQIVNDFQKGDIAEGYSVSREKKESFPLTVTSAQKNPTAFYLCASSTWDGPGAGTDTQYFGPGTRLTVL.

The CDR3 sequence: CASKRGDRPYNEQFF. The CDR3, as DNA: TGTGCCAGCAAGCGGGGGGACAGGCCATACAATGAGCAGTTCTTC. The rearrangement links TRBV6-5 to TRBJ2-1; TRBD2 might be the D (9 bases). The germline V gene encodes CDR1 MNHEY and CDR2 SVGAGI. This CDR3 is built from 15 residues. V was trimmed by 7 bases and J by 4 bases, leaving 17 bases between them.

The chain employs TRBV5-1 and TRBJ2-3; 8 bases align to TRBD2. V gave up 5 bases and J gave up 2 bases; unmatched junction bases: 10. CDR3 size: 16 residues. The germline V gene has CDR1 SGHRS and CDR2 YFSETQ. The CDR3 nucleotides read TGCGCCAGCAGGGACCTCTCGGGGGGGCTCACAGATACGCAGTATTTT. Its translation is CASRDLSGGLTDTQYF.

V and J are TRBV5-4 and TRBJ1-1; D perhaps matches TRBD1 (6 bases). The CDR3 sequence is 12 residues long. V gave up 8 bases and J gave up 1 base, with 9 bases separating them. Germline CDR1 SGHNT, CDR2 YYREEE (reference sequence). CDR3: CASSRGNTEAFF. CDR3 DNA sequence: TGTGCCAGTTCCAGGGGGAACACTGAAGCTTTCTTT.

This rearrangement joins TRBV27 to TRBJ1-5; D gene unclear. This CDR3 spans 14 amino acids. The ends were cut back, 5 bases at V and 0 bases at J, with 8 bases in the middle. Germline assignment: CDR1 MNHEY and CDR2 SMNVEV (reference sequence). In nucleotides, the CDR3 is TGTGCCAGCAGTCCTGGACTTAGCAATCAGCCCCAGCATTTT. It codes for CASSPGLSNQPQHF.

CDR3 amino acids: CASSLGLAASEQFF. In DNA form, the CDR3 reads TGTGCCAGCAGCTTGGGACTAGCGGCTAGTGAGCAGTTCTTC. The V and J genes are TRBV7-9 and TRBJ2-1, with TRBD2 matching over 11 bases. CDR1 is SEHNR and CDR2 is FQNEAQ in the germline V gene (reference sequence). Trimming took 3 bases from V and 9 from J; bases not matched to a gene: 4. The CDR3 sequence is 14 residues long. Full variable domain (outside the CDR3, taken from reference TRBV7-9 and TRBJ2-1): DTGVSQNPRHKITKRGQNVTFRCDPISEHNRLYWYRQTLGQGPEFLTYFQNEAQLEKSRLLSDRFSAERPKGSFSTLEIQRTEQGDSAMYLCASSLGLAASEQFFGPGTRLTVL.